Listed below are T cell receptor beta chains from one sample, sequenced in a study of T cells after yellow fever vaccination. TCRdb ran MiXCR on the 5' RACE reads and lists one entry per CDR3 protein. This table holds 400,000 or so distinct CDR3 sequences, about 6% found once. The sequenced sample was PBMCs, obtained 5 days after the yellow fever booster vaccination. All receptors derive from a man under 40 who received the YFV17D yellow fever vaccine. The CDR3 runs from the conserved cysteine through the conserved F or W. A D gene is named only where the DNA matches it firmly. Rows may omit the clone size; those that give it use once, few, many or a size class.

>TRBV7-2|TRBD2|many|TRBJ2-7
TGTGCCAGCAGCTTGGGACTAGCGGGAGACGAGCAGTACTTC
CASSLGLAGDEQYF
>TRBV28|TRBD2|many|TRBJ2-2
TGTGCCAGCAGTTTCCCCCCCGGACTAGCGGGAGCCGGGGAGCTGTTTTTT
CASSFPPGLAGAGELFF
>TRBV5-1|.|few|TRBJ2-2
TGCGCCAGCAGCTTGGTTCGGGGCCCCAACACCGGGGAGCTGTTTTTT
CASSLVRGPNTGELFF
>TRBV3-1|.|once|TRBJ2-5
TGTGCCTGCAGCCAAGAGCGACTAGTTAGAGAGACCCAGTACTTC
CACSQERLVRETQYF
>TRBV20-1|.|many|TRBJ2-5
TGCAGTGCTTTGACGACCAGCAACCAAGAGACCCAGTACTTC
CSALTTSNQETQYF
>TRBV25-1|TRBD1|many|TRBJ2-2
TGTGCCAGCAGTGTCGGGACAGCCCGGTTCGGGGAGCTGTTTTTT
CASSVGTARFGELFF
>TRBV9|.|.|TRBJ2-2
TGTGCCAGCAGCGACCCTGAGCCGAGAGGGAGCACCGGGGAGCTGTTTTTT
CASSDPEPRGSTGELFF
>TRBV29-1|TRBD2|.|TRBJ2-7
TGCAGCGTTGAGGGACTAGCGGGGTTCTACGAGCAGTACTTC
CSVEGLAGFYEQYF
>TRBV12-3/TRBV12-4|.|few|TRBJ1-5
TGTGCCAGCAGTTTGTTAGGGGGGGGGAATCAGCCCCAGCATTTT
CASSLLGGGNQPQHF
>TRBV7-7|TRBD2|.|TRBJ2-2
TGTGCCAGCAGCCAGGGACTAGCGGGAGCGGACACCGGGGAGCTGTTTTTT
CASSQGLAGADTGELFF
>TRBV27|.|few|TRBJ1-2
TGTGCCAGCGGACCTAACTATGGCTACACCTTC
CASGPNYGYTF
>TRBV10-3|TRBD2|once|TRBJ2-5
TGTGCCATCAGTGAGTCGGGACTACAAGAGACCCAGTACTTC
CAISESGLQETQYF
>TRBV7-9|.|few|TRBJ2-1
TGTGCCAGCAGCTTATATGGCTACAATGAGCAGTTCTTC
CASSLYGYNEQFF
>TRBV21-1|.|few|TRBJ2-3
TGTGCCAGCAGCAAATGGTACGCCGCTAGCACAGATACGCAGTATTTT
CASSKWYAASTDTQYF
>TRBV5-1|TRBD1|.|TRBJ1-2
TGCGCCAGCAGCTCCCCGGACAGGTCCAACCCTTATGGCTACACCTTC
CASSSPDRSNPYGYTF
>TRBV20-1|.|many|TRBJ1-1
TGCAGTGCTAGTATTTTCACTGAAGCTTTCTTT
CSASIFTEAFF